These 5 T cell receptor beta chains originate from one sample sequenced in a study of CD8 T cells in Susac syndrome. RNA in amounts of roughly 0.5 to 1 ug was reverse transcribed with random hexamers. Using its own MiXCR run on the immunoSEQ multiplex PCR reads, TCRdb lists one record per CDR3 protein. The sample includes around 95,000 distinct CDR3 sequences, 95% of them seen just once. Specimen: CD8+ T cells from PBMCs. The receptors here all came from a human donor with Susac syndrome.

The chain recombines TRBV5-1 with TRBJ2-7; 7 nucleotides match TRBD1. The CDR3 spans 15 residues. The germline V gene has CDR1 SGHRS and CDR2 YFSETQ. The J segment lost 6 bases and the V segment lost 4 bases, leaving 13 bases of the junction unmatched. CDR3 loop: CASSRPGQPLSEQYF. The CDR3 bases are TGCGCCAGCAGCCGCCCGGGACAGCCGCTATCCGAGCAGTACTTC.

Written as DNA, the CDR3 is TGTGCCAGTAGTACCAATCCAGGGTTGGGGAATCAGCCCCAGCATTTT. This gives the protein CASSTNPGLGNQPQHF. V and J are TRBV19 and TRBJ1-5; possible D gene TRBD1, 5 bases. The CDR3 contains 16 residues. Germline lookup yields CDR1 LNHDA and CDR2 SQIVND (reference sequence). V gave up 4 bases and J gave up 4 bases, with 17 bases separating them.

Comment on this clonotype: One end of the junction does not line up with germline, which may come from a read error. This chain connects TRBV20-1 to TRBJ1-1; 10 bases map to TRBD1. The CDR3 loop spans 15 amino acids. Germline V gene lookup returns CDR1 DFQATT and CDR2 SNEGSKA (reference sequence). CDR3 nucleotide sequence: TGCAGTGCTAGATTGACAGGGGGCTTGAAGACTGAAGCTTTCTTT. This encodes CSARLTGGLKTEAFF.

The chain recombines TRBV2 with TRBJ2-2; 9 nucleotides match TRBD1. CDR3 length equals 15 residues. The ends lost 7 bases at V and 2 bases at J; junction bases unmatched: 5. The V gene's germline CDR1 is SNHLY and CDR2 FYNNEI. The CDR3 bases are TGTGCCAGCACCCGACAGGGGGGTAACACCGGGGAGCTGTTTTTT. Protein sequence: CASTRQGGNTGELFF.

V usage is TRBV29-1 and J usage is TRBJ2-3, with D unclear. CDR1 and CDR2 from the germline V gene are SQVTM and ANQGSEA. The CDR3 contains 12 residues. V lost 4 bases to trimming and J lost 6 bases, with 11 bases between them. The CDR3 DNA sequence: TGCAGCGTTGGTCGAGACACTGATACGCAGTATTTT. This sequence encodes CSVGRDTDTQYF.